These 25 T cell receptor beta chains were sequenced from one sample in a study of metastatic and nonmetastatic thyroid tumors. Each patient went into thyroid surgery without having received any treatment. From the PCR reads, TCRdb re-called clones with MiXCR. The sample consists of 25,000 to 35,000 clones, over 15% of them appearing once. Sequenced sample: blood. These TCRs come from a female donor with papillary thyroid cancer or a benign thyroid nodule (not recorded which). Some clones in this sample may be carry-over from other donors' samples.

To note about this clone: One end of the junction is discordant with germline, which a read error may explain. This CDR3 is also generated by other DNA sequences in the sample. The CDR3 here is CSARAPTGPEDTGELFF. CDR3 coding DNA: TGCAGTGCTAGAGCCCCTACAGGGCCGGAGGACACCGGTGAGCTGTTTTTT. V usage is TRBV20-1 and J usage is TRBJ2-2; possibly TRBD1 for D (6 bases). This CDR3 spans 17 amino acids. Germline V lookup: CDR1 DFQATT, CDR2 SNEGSKA (reference sequence).

This clone was seen ten or more times. The chain uses TRBV5-1 and TRBJ2-5; D not certain. V lost 1 base to trimming and J lost 5 bases, with 6 bases between them. Germline values: CDR1 SGHRS, CDR2 YFSETQ. The CDR3 loop spans 12 amino acids. The CDR3 is CASSLSWETQYF. CDR3 DNA: TGCGCCAGCAGCTTGTCTTGGGAGACCCAGTACTTC.

This clone was observed at least ten times. J is TRBJ1-2 and V is TRBV20-1; D gene unclear. V was trimmed by 0 bases and J by 12 bases, leaving 17 bases between them. CDR1 DFQATT and CDR2 SNEGSKA come from the germline V gene (reference sequence). The CDR3 length is 13 residues. The CDR3: CSARDSLVRPHTF. As DNA, the CDR3 is TGCAGTGCTAGAGACTCCCTAGTCAGGCCCCACACCTTC.

As regards this clone: A single base separates this from a much larger clone, so it may be a read error. The chain employs TRBV4-2 and TRBJ2-2, with TRBD2 matching 8 bases. The CDR3 contains 14 residues. V was clipped by 7 bases and J by 3 bases; unmatched bases: 4. Per the germline V gene, CDR1 is LGHNA and CDR2 is YNFKEQ. CDR3: CASKWREDTGELFF. In nucleotides, the CDR3 is TGTGCCAGCAAGTGGCGGGAGGACACCGGGGAGCTGTTTTTT.

The chain carries TRBV30 and TRBJ2-1, with 7 bases that match TRBD1. Trimming removed 6 bases from V and 3 bases from J; junction bases left unmatched: 20. The CDR3 length is 18 residues. Germline lookup yields CDR1 GTSNPN and CDR2 SVGIG (reference sequence). The CDR3 nucleotides are TGTGCCTGCCGTGAGGGACAGACTTTACCCGGGGTCTACAATGAGCAGTTCTTC. Its protein is CACREGQTLPGVYNEQFF. Based on the CDR3 plus reference TRBV30 and TRBJ2-1, the full variable domain is SQTIHQWPATLVQPVGSPLSLECTVEGTSNPNLYWYRQAAGRGLQLLFYSVGIGQISSEVPQNLSASRPQDRQFILSSKKLLLSDSGFYLCACREGQTLPGVYNEQFFGPGTRLTVL.

This clone has a handful of counts. This clone may be a read error of a much larger clone one base away. The chain combines TRBV27 with TRBJ2-2; no definite D call. The CDR3 has 11 residues. CDR1 is MNHEY and CDR2 is SMNVEV in the germline V gene (reference sequence). Deletions cut 10 bases from V and 7 bases from J, with 10 bases between. The CDR3 DNA sequence: TGTGCCACCCAGTGGCACGGGGAGCTGTTTTTT. This gives the protein CATQWHGELFF.

This clone was observed a few times. It may be a read error: a sequence one base away is much more abundant. This chain connects TRBV2 to TRBJ2-5; D uncertain. The CDR3 totals 10 residues. The germline CDR1 and CDR2 sequences are SNHLY and FYNNEI. Trimming cost V 5 bases and J 5 bases, with 3 bases left between them. The CDR3 sequence: CASSYETQYF. CDR3 nucleotides: TGTGCCAGCAGTTACGAGACCCAGTACTTC.

This clone was seen repeatedly, ten times or more. V is TRBV30 and J is TRBJ2-3; 9 bases line up with TRBD2. CDR1 is GTSNPN and CDR2 is SVGIG in the germline V gene (reference sequence). The junction had 7 bases not matched to a gene; V was cut back by 1 base and J by 2 bases. This CDR3 has 16 residues. CDR3 protein: CAWSAGRGGFTDTQYF. The CDR3 nucleotides are TGTGCCTGGAGTGCGGGGCGGGGGGGCTTCACAGATACGCAGTATTTT.

This clone was recorded many times. This chain connects TRBV7-2 to TRBJ1-5; TRBD1 matches 8 bases. This CDR3 is built from 15 residues. V shed 5 bases and J 6 bases; nucleotides not matched to a gene: 9. CDR1 and CDR2 (germline): SGHTA, FQGNSA. CDR3 region: CASSMDRAYGQPQHF. For the CDR3, the DNA is TGTGCCAGCAGCATGGACAGGGCGTATGGTCAGCCCCAGCATTTT.

To note about this clone: An end of the junction differs from the germline gene, which may be a read error. This sequence joins TRBV5-1 and TRBJ2-1; either TRBD1 or TRBD2 may fit D (6 bases each). Germline V gives CDR1 SGHRS, CDR2 YFSETQ. There are 13 residues in the CDR3. CDR3 sequence (DNA): TGCCCCAGCCGCTTGGCCGGGGGCGATGAGCGGTTCTTC. Amino acids: CPSRLAGGDERFF.

By share of the sample, this clone is medium-sized. At the DNA level, this CDR3 is encoded by other sequences in the same sample as well. DNA for the CDR3: TGTGCCAGCAGTGGACTAGCGGGGGGCAATGAGCAGTTCTTC. Protein sequence: CASSGLAGGNEQFF. The rearrangement links TRBV6-4 to TRBJ2-1, with TRBD2 matching over 13 bases. The V segment lost 4 bases and the J segment 6 bases; nucleotides outside the gene matches: 0. The CDR3 length is 14 residues. CDR1 and CDR2 (germline): MRHNA, SNTAGT.

This clone is judged medium-sized. This sequence joins TRBV28 and TRBJ2-7; D gene unclear. The V end lost 6 bases, the J end lost 2 bases, and 11 bases lay between the germline ends. This CDR3 has 13 amino acids. Germline V gene sequence: CDR1 MDHEN, CDR2 SYDVKM. The CDR3 DNA reads as TGTGCCAGCAGCCACCCCTCCACCTACGAGCAGTACTTC. Amino acid sequence: CASSHPSTYEQYF.

This clone came up many times. Written as DNA, the CDR3 is TGTGCCAGCAGCCGGGAGACAGGGGGCAGGACCGGGGAGCTGTTTTTT. Protein sequence: CASSRETGGRTGELFF. The chain is built from TRBV3-1 and TRBJ2-2, with 10 positions matching TRBD1. V shed 4 bases and J 5 bases; nucleotides not matched to a gene: 7. Germline V gene data show CDR1 as LGHDT and CDR2 as YNNKEL (reference sequence). The CDR3 contains 16 residues.

This clone was recorded at least ten times. This chain joins TRBV18 and TRBJ1-1; D uncertain. The germline V gene encodes CDR1 KGHSH and CDR2 LQKENI. The V end was cut by 4 bases, the J end by 7 bases, with 25 bases between. The CDR3 is 17 residues long. Here the CDR3 DNA reads TGTGCCAGCTCACACATTCGAGGTACCGACGGAAGAGTTGAAGCTTTCTTT. This encodes CASSHIRGTDGRVEAFF.

This clone was detected ten times or more. The V and J genes are TRBV7-2 and TRBJ2-7; either TRBD1 or TRBD2 may fit D (5 bases each). CDR1 and CDR2 (germline): SGHTA, FQGNSA. V lost 5 bases to trimming and J lost 5 bases, with 19 bases between them. CDR3 length: 15 residues. The CDR3 region has the DNA TGTGCCAGCAGCCTTCGGGACGAGGCCTATAACGAGCAGTACTTC. It specifies CASSLRDEAYNEQYF.

The rearrangement links TRBV5-1 to TRBJ2-2, with TRBD2 identical over 8 bases. This CDR3 comprises 16 residues. Trimming at V came to 3 bases and at J to 2 bases, leaving 6 bases not matched to a gene. Germline V lookup: CDR1 SGHRS, CDR2 YFSETQ. The CDR3 loop is CASSSRGGGNTGELFF. The CDR3 bases are TGCGCCAGCAGCTCCCGGGGGGGAGGAAACACCGGGGAGCTGTTTTTT.

The CDR3 loop is CASGGGAAKNIQYF. CDR3 in DNA: TGTGCCAGCGGGGGTGGGGCTGCCAAAAACATTCAGTACTTC. This chain links TRBV9 with TRBJ2-4, with D perhaps being TRBD1 or TRBD2 (5 bases each). V dropped 7 bases and J dropped 1 base, with 12 bases sitting between them. Per germline, CDR1 SGDLS and CDR2 YYNGEE. The CDR3 sequence is 14 residues long. The variable domain in full, completed from reference TRBV9 and TRBJ2-4, reads DSGVTQTPKHLITATGQRVTLRCSPRSGDLSVYWYQQSLDQGLQFLIQYYNGEERAKGNILERFSAQQFPDLHSELNLSSLELGDSALYFCASGGGAAKNIQYFGAGTRLSVL.

This clone has at least ten counts. The chain couples TRBV20-1 to TRBJ2-2; D call uncertain. Between the trimmed V and J ends, which lost 6 bases and 5 bases, there was a span of 10 bases. The length of the CDR3 is 12 residues. Germline-derived CDR1 and CDR2 are DFQATT and SNEGSKA (reference sequence). The CDR3 sequence is CSAKSRTGELFF. The CDR3 DNA reads as TGCAGTGCCAAGTCGAGGACCGGGGAGCTGTTTTTT.

This clone was seen many times. CDR3 DNA sequence: TGTGCCAGCAGGACTAGCGGGATAGAGACGCAGTATTTT. Translating gives CASRTSGIETQYF. V and J are TRBV28 and TRBJ2-3; TRBD2 agrees at 11 bases. Germline V lookup: CDR1 MDHEN, CDR2 SYDVKM. This CDR3 has 13 residues. V lost 6 bases, J lost 9 bases, and 5 bases stayed unmatched.

V is TRBV4-2 and J is TRBJ2-2, with D maybe TRBD2 (6 bases). The CDR3 contains 16 residues. V lost 4 bases and J 2 bases, leaving 14 bases between the germline ends. Germline lookup yields CDR1 LGHNA and CDR2 YNFKEQ. The CDR3 protein is CASSPPLAANTGELFF. The CDR3 DNA reads as TGTGCCAGCAGCCCCCCACTAGCAGCCAACACCGGGGAGCTGTTTTTT.

This clone has at least ten counts. The V call is TRBV5-1, the J call TRBJ2-1, with D unclear. The CDR3 is 13 residues long. CDR1 SGHRS and CDR2 YFSETQ come from the germline V gene. The ends were cut back, 5 bases at V and 7 bases at J, with 13 bases in the middle. CDR3 DNA sequence: TGCGCCAGCAGGGAAACGTCGGGTAATGAGCAGTTCTTC. Its translation: CASRETSGNEQFF.

This clone was recorded at least ten times. The chain uses TRBV28 and TRBJ1-4; D is unclear. V dropped 2 bases and J dropped 13 bases, with 11 bases sitting between them. Germline V gives CDR1 MDHEN, CDR2 SYDVKM. CDR3 length: 12 residues. The CDR3 sequence is CASSLAEEGLFF. In DNA form, the CDR3 reads TGTGCCAGCAGTTTAGCTGAGGAAGGACTGTTTTTT. Looking up the rest from reference TRBV28 and TRBJ1-4 gives the full variable domain: DVKVTQSSRYLVKRTGEKVFLECVQDMDHENMFWYRQDPGLGLRLIYFSYDVKMKEKGDIPEGYSVSREKKERFSLILESASTNQTSMYLCASSLAEEGLFFGSGTQLSVL.

This clone was picked up many times. This chain connects TRBV7-2 to TRBJ2-1, with D uncertain. Trimming removed 6 bases at V and 6 bases at J, with 18 bases between. Per the germline V gene, CDR1 is SGHTA and CDR2 is FQGNSA. The CDR3 covers 15 residues. Here the CDR3 DNA reads TGTGCCAGCAGTCCGCAGCCGCTAGATGGCAATGAGCAGTTCTTC. This translates into CASSPQPLDGNEQFF.

This clone has ten or more counts. A read error may explain this, as a much larger clone is one base away. The same CDR3 arises from other DNA sequences in this sample as well. The chain employs TRBV12-3 or TRBV12-4 and TRBJ1-5; D is ambiguous. The CDR3 is 15 residues long. Here the CDR3 DNA reads TGTGCCAGCAGTCCGCAGAAAGGGTACAATCAGCCCCAGCATTTC. Protein sequence: CASSPQKGYNQPQHF.

This clone was seen repeatedly, ten times or more. J is TRBJ2-1 and V is TRBV20-1; TRBD2 matches 9 bases. CDR3 length: 17 amino acids. Trimming at V came to 3 bases and at J to 9 bases, leaving 18 bases not matched to a gene. Germline V CDR1 and CDR2: DFQATT, SNEGSKA (reference sequence). CDR3 region: CSARASFGREGLGEQFF. For the CDR3, the DNA is TGCAGTGCTAGGGCATCTTTCGGGCGGGAGGGCCTGGGTGAGCAGTTCTTC.